This T cell receptor beta chain is from a study of T cell responses to AZD1222 COVID-19 vaccine. The repertoire was sequenced with immunoSEQ multiplex PCR; TCRdb's copy has only in-frame clones and lacks some. This table has some 120,000 clones, approximately 85% appearing once. V dropped 1 base and J dropped 4 bases, with 10 bases sitting between them. Germline V lookup: CDR1 KGHSH, CDR2 LQKENI. CDR3 length: 14 residues. The rearrangement links TRBV18 to TRBJ1-1, with D hard to call. The clonotype was recovered from an adult in good health. Sample: peripheral blood, taken on day 0 of MenACWY control vaccination. The CDR3 loop is CASSPQPLGTEAFF. The CDR3 bases are TGTGCCAGCTCACCACAACCACTGGGCACTGAAGCTTTCTTT.